This record looks at one TCR beta chain sequence and its context. These data belong to a study of blood T cell repertoires in COVID-19. For the study at large: Acute and convalescent COVID-19 samples came from the United States, Italy and Spain.

Under the authors' procedure: The assay estimated nucleated cells by amplifying reference gene primers. The assay was immunoSEQ multiplex PCR, and TCRdb's table has in-frame clones only and misses some. V, J and clone size are taken as reported in that table, and D and trimming were inferred from the DNA itself. The sample records under 200,000 clones, 90% being singletons. The V gene's germline CDR1 is MNHEY and CDR2 SVGAGI. Trimming removed 7 bases at V and 5 bases at J, with 17 bases between. This CDR3 is 14 amino acids long. The genes are TRBV6-5 and TRBJ2-5, with D maybe TRBD1 (6 bases). This receptor was identified in a man between 50 and 59 years old with acute or convalescent COVID-19. The sample taken for sequencing was peripheral blood. CDR3 protein: CASTPGHLVETQYF. The CDR3 DNA reads as TGTGCCAGCACTCCGGGACACCTTGTGGAGACCCAGTACTTC.